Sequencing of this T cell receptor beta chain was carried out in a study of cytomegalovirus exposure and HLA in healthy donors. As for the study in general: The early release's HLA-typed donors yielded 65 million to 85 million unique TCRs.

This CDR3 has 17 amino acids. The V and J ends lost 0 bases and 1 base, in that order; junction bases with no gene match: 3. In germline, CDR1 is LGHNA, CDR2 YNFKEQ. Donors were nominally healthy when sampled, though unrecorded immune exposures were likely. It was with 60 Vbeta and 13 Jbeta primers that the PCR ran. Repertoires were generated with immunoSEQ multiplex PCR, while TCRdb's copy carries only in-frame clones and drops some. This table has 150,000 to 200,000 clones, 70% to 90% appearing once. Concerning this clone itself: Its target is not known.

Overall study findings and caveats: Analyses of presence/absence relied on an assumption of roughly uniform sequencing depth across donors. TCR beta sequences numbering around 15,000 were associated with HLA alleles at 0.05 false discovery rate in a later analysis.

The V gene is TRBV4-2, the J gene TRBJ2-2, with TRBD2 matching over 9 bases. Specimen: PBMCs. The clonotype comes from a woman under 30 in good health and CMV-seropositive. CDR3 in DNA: TGTGCCAGCAGCCAAGAGACACTAGCGGGGAACACCGGGGAGCTGTTTTTT. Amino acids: CASSQETLAGNTGELFF.